The clone carrying this TCR beta chain showed up just a few times. Its specificity is not known. The V gene lost 3 bases and the J gene lost 5 bases, with 8 bases spanning the gap. The CDR3 is 13 amino acids. These data come from a study of CD8+CD57+ T cells in acquired aplastic anemia. Turning to the study itself: The sorted CD4+ and CD8+ cells yielded an average around 3.2 ug of DNA. Study-wide points: The same twenty-nine CD8+ CDR3 sequences occurred in patients and in controls.

Sequenced patients had shown CD8+CD57+ cell expansion by flow cytometry. All patients had severe acquired aplastic anemia. According to the study, genomic DNA was the template for TCR beta VDJ and CDR3 profiling. TCRdb redid the calling of the reads with MiXCR, one entry per CDR3 protein. The sample includes around 500,000 distinct CDR3 sequences, less than 35% of them seen just once. Sequenced material: sorted CD4+, CD8+, or CD8+CD57+ T cells (not recorded which) from PBMCs. This clonotype was sampled from a human donor with aplastic anemia. The V gene is TRBV12-3 or TRBV12-4, the J gene TRBJ2-1, with D hard to call. The CDR3 protein is CASSFSENNEQFF. The CDR3 DNA is TGTGCCAGCAGTTTCTCGGAGAACAATGAGCAGTTCTTC.